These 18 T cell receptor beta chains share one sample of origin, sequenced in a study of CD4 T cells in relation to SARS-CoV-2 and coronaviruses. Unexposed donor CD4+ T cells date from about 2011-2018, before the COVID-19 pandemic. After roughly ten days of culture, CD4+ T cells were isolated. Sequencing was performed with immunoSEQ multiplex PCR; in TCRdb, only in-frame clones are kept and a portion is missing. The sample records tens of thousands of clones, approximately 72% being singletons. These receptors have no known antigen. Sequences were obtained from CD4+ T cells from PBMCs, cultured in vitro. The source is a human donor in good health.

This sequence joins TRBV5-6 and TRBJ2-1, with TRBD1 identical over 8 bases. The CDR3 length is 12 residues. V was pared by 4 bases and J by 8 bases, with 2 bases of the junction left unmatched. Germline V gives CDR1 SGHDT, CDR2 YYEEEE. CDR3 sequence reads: CASSPGQDEQFF. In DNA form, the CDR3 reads TGTGCCAGCAGCCCGGGACAGGATGAGCAGTTCTTC.

CDR3 DNA sequence: TGTGCCAGCAGCTTATCCGTCACGAGGCGGACCGGGGAGCTGTTTTTT. As protein: CASSLSVTRRTGELFF. The chain links TRBV7-3 to TRBJ2-2; unclear D gene. This CDR3 comprises 16 residues. CDR1 is SGHTA and CDR2 is FQGTGA in the germline V gene. V gave up 2 bases and J gave up 5 bases, with 15 bases separating them. Based on the CDR3 plus reference TRBV7-3 and TRBJ2-2, the full variable domain is GAGVSQTPSNKVTEKGKYVELRCDPISGHTALYWYRQSLGQGPEFLIYFQGTGAADDSGLPNDRFFAVRPEGSVSTLKIQRTERGDSAVYLCASSLSVTRRTGELFFGEGSRLTVL.

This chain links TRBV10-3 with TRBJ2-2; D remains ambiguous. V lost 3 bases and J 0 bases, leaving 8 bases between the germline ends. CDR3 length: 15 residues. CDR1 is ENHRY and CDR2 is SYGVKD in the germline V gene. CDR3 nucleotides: TGTGCCATCAGTGATGTCGGGCCGAACACCGGGGAGCTGTTTTTT. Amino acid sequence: CAISDVGPNTGELFF.

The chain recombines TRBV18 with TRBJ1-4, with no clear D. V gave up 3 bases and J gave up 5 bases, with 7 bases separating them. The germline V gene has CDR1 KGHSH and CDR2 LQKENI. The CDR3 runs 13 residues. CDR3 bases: TGTGCCAGCTCACCGGGGTGGAATGAAAAACTGTTTTTT. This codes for CASSPGWNEKLFF.

This CDR3 reads CASSLPGSLGREQYF. CDR3 DNA sequence: TGTGCCAGCAGTTTACCCGGGAGTTTAGGTCGCGAGCAGTACTTC. The J gene is TRBJ2-7, the V gene TRBV28; the D gene is possibly TRBD2 (6 bases). The CDR3 extends over 15 amino acids. V dropped 2 bases and J dropped 6 bases, with 17 bases sitting between them. Germline V gene lookup returns CDR1 MDHEN and CDR2 SYDVKM.

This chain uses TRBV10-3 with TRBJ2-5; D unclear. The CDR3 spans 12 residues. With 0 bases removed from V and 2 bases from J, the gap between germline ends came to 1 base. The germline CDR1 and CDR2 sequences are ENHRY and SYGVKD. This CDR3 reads CAISESQETQYF. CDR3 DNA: TGTGCCATCAGTGAGTCACAAGAGACCCAGTACTTC.

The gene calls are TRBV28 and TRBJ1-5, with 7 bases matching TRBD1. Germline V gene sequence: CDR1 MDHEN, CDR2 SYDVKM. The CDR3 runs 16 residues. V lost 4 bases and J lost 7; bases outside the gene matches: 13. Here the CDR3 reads CASSSLNRGRDQPQHF. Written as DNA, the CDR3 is TGTGCCAGCAGTTCCTTAAACAGGGGACGGGACCAGCCCCAGCATTTT.

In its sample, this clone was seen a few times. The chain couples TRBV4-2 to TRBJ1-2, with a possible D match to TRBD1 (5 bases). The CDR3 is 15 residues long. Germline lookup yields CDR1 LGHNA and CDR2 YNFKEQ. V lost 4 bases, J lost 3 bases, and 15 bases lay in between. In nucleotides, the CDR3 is TGTGCCAGCAGCCCAAGAGGTAGGGGAGACTATGGCTACACCTTC. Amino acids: CASSPRGRGDYGYTF.

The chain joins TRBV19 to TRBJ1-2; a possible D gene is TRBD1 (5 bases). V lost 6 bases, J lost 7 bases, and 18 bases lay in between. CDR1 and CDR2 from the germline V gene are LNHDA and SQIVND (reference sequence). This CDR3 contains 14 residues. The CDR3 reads CASREDGRGGGYTF. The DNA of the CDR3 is TGTGCCAGTAGGGAGGACGGCCGTGGGGGTGGCTACACCTTC.

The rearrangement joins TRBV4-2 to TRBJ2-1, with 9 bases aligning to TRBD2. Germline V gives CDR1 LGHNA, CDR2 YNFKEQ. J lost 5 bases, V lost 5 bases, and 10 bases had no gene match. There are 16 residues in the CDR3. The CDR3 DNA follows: TGTGCCAGCAGCTCACATAGCGGGAGTGACCACAATGAGCAGTTCTTC. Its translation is CASSSHSGSDHNEQFF.

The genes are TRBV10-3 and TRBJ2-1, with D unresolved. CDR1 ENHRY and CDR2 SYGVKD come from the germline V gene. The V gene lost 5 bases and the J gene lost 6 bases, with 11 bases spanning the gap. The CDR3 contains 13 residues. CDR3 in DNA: TGTGCCATCAGTTCCGAGATGCGCAATGAGCAGTTCTTC. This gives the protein CAISSEMRNEQFF.

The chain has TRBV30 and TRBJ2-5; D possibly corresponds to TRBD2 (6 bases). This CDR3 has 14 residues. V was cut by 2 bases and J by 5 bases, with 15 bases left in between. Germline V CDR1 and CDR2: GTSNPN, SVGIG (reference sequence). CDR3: CAWSSATRRETQYF. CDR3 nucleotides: TGTGCCTGGAGTTCGGCGACTAGGAGGGAGACCCAGTACTTC.

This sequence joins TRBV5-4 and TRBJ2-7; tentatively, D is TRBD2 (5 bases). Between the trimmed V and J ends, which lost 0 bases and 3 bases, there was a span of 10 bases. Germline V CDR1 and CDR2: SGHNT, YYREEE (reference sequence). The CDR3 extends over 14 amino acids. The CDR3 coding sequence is TGTGCCAGCAGCTTGGAAGCGGAAGACTACGAGCAGTACTTC. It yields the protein CASSLEAEDYEQYF.

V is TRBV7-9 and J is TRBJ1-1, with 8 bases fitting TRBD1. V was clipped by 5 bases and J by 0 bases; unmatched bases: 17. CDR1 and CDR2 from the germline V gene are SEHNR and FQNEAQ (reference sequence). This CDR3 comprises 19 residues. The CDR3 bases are TGTGCCAGCAGCCCACTAATGGGGACCCGGACAGGGCTGAACACTGAAGCTTTCTTT. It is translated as CASSPLMGTRTGLNTEAFF.

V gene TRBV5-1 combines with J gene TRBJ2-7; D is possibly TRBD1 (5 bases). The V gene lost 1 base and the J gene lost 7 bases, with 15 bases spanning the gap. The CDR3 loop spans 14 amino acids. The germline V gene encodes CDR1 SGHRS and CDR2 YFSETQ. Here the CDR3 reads CASSLTVQGGEQYF. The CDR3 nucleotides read TGCGCCAGCAGCTTGACTGTGCAGGGCGGAGAGCAGTACTTC. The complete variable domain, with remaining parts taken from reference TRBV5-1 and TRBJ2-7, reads KAGVTQTPRYLIKTRGQQVTLSCSPISGHRSVSWYQQTPGQGLQFLFEYFSETQRNKGNFPGRFSGRQFSNSRSEMNVSTLELGDSALYLCASSLTVQGGEQYFGPGTRLTVT.

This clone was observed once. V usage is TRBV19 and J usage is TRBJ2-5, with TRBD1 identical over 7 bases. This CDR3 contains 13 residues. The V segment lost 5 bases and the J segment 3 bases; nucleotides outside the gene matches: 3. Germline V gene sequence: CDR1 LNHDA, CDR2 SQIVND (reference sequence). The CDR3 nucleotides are TGTGCCAGTAGTCCAGGGGGTGAAGAGACCCAGTACTTC. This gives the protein CASSPGGEETQYF.

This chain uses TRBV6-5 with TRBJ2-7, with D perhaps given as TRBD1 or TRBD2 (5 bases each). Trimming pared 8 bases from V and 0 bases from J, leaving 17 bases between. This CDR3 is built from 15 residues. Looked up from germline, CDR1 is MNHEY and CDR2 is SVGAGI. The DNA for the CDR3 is TGTGCCAGCGGAGACCGGGACGAGAGCTCCTACGAGCAGTACTTC. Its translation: CASGDRDESSYEQYF.

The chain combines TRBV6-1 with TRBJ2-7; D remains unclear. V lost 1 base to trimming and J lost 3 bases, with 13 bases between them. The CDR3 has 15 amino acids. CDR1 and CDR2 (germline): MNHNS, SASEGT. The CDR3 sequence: CASSEGGGQSYEQYF. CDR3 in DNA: TGTGCCAGCAGTGAAGGTGGTGGCCAAAGCTACGAGCAGTACTTC.